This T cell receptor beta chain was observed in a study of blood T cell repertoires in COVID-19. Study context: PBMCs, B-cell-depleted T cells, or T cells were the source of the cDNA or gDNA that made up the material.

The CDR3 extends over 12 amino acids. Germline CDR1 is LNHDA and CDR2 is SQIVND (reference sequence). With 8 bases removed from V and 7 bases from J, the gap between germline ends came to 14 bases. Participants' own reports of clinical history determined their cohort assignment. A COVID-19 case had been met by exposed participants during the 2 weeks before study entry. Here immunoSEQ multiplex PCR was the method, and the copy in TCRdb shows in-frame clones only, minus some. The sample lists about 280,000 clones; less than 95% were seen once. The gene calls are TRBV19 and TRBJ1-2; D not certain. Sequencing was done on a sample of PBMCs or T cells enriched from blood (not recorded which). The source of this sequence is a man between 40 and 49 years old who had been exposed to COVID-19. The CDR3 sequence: CASAPGTTGYTF. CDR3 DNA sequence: TGTGCCAGTGCACCGGGAACTACTGGCTACACCTTC.